One sample yielded the 30 T cell receptor beta chains listed below, sequenced in a study of T cells after yellow fever vaccination. TCRdb re-called the 5' RACE reads with MiXCR, one entry per CDR3 protein. This table has about 500,000 distinct CDR3 sequences, less than 20% appearing once. Here the sequenced sample was PBMCs, taken less than 6 days after the first yellow fever vaccination. Source of these receptors: a man younger than 30 who received the YFV17D yellow fever vaccine.

The V gene is TRBV12-3 or TRBV12-4, the J gene TRBJ2-2, with a possible D match to TRBD1 (6 bases). CDR3 length: 13 amino acids. V lost 6 bases and J lost 5, with 10 bases in between. The CDR3 reads CASRPGVTGELFF. The CDR3 DNA reads as TGTGCCAGCAGACCAGGGGTTACCGGGGAGCTGTTTTTT.

In its sample, this clonotype was seen many times. This rearrangement joins TRBV12-3 or TRBV12-4 to TRBJ2-2; D is ambiguous. V was trimmed by 3 bases and J by 5 bases, leaving 4 bases between them. The CDR3 is 12 residues long. Here the CDR3 reads CASSFETGELFF. The CDR3 DNA sequence: TGTGCCAGCAGTTTTGAGACCGGGGAGCTGTTTTTT.

This chain links TRBV11-2 with TRBJ2-5; 11 bases agree with TRBD2. From germline, CDR1 is SGHAT and CDR2 FQNNGV. The CDR3 spans 15 residues. Trimming at V came to 4 bases and at J to 3 bases, leaving 4 bases not matched to a gene. In DNA form, the CDR3 reads TGTGCCAGCAGCTGGGGGACTAGCGGAAAAGAGACCCAGTACTTC. Protein product: CASSWGTSGKETQYF.

Of note for this clonotype: Sequence at one end of the junction differs from germline and may be a read error. The chain is built from TRBV3-1 and TRBJ1-1; the D is unclear. The CDR3 has 15 amino acids. Germline V gene sequence: CDR1 LGHDT, CDR2 YNNKEL (reference sequence). CDR3 amino acids: CACSQEWAGVTEAFF. In nucleotides, the CDR3 is TGTGCCTGCAGCCAAGAGTGGGCCGGGGTCACTGAAGCTTTCTTT.

Concerning this clonotype: Germline is not matched at one junction end, which may reflect a read error. The DNA of the CDR3 is TGTGCCAGCAGCCTCATGAACACTGAAGATTTCTTT. Its protein is CASSLMNTEDFF. The V call is TRBV3-1, the J call TRBJ1-1; D is ambiguous. Germline values: CDR1 LGHDT, CDR2 YNNKEL (reference sequence). This CDR3 region has 12 residues.

This clonotype was seen a few times. The gene calls are TRBV20-1 and TRBJ2-5, with 12 nucleotides matching TRBD2. The CDR3 covers 13 residues. V was pared by 6 bases and J by 6 bases, with 5 bases of the junction left unmatched. Looked up from germline, CDR1 is DFQATT and CDR2 is SNEGSKA (reference sequence). As DNA, the CDR3 is TGCAGTGCAGCTAGCGGGGGGGCGAAGACCCAGTACTTC. Translated, it gives CSAASGGAKTQYF.

This clonotype has a count of ten or more. The rearrangement joins TRBV5-1 to TRBJ1-2; TRBD1 might be the D (5 bases). With 4 bases removed from V and 0 bases from J, the gap between germline ends came to 10 bases. The CDR3 loop spans 14 amino acids. CDR1 SGHRS and CDR2 YFSETQ come from the germline V gene. This CDR3 is CASSQDSPNYGYTF. For the CDR3, the DNA is TGCGCCAGCAGCCAAGACAGCCCTAACTATGGCTACACCTTC. Using reference TRBV5-1 and TRBJ1-2 for the parts outside the CDR3, the full variable domain is KAGVTQTPRYLIKTRGQQVTLSCSPISGHRSVSWYQQTPGQGLQFLFEYFSETQRNKGNFPGRFSGRQFSNSRSEMNVSTLELGDSALYLCASSQDSPNYGYTFGSGTRLTVV.

In its sample, this clonotype was seen a few times. The J gene is TRBJ2-7, the V gene TRBV12-3 or TRBV12-4; D unclear. CDR3 length equals 14 residues. V lost 3 bases to trimming and J lost 3 bases, with 12 bases between them. CDR3 in DNA: TGTGCCAGCAGTTTCCTAGGAATGGGCTACGAGCAGTACTTC. Residues: CASSFLGMGYEQYF.

This clonotype came up a few times. V gene TRBV5-1 combines with J gene TRBJ2-7; 7 bases are a match to TRBD1. Germline CDR1 SGHRS, CDR2 YFSETQ. There are 13 residues in the CDR3. J lost 7 bases, V lost 4 bases, and 8 bases had no gene match. CDR3: CASSVGTEIEQYF. The CDR3 DNA reads TGCGCCAGCAGCGTCGGGACAGAAATAGAGCAGTACTTC.

This clonotype has more than one count but fewer than ten. This sequence joins TRBV5-4 and TRBJ2-7; D may be TRBD2 (6 bases). V shed 0 bases and J shed 9 bases, with 13 bases lying between them. This CDR3 has 13 residues. Germline values: CDR1 SGHNT, CDR2 YYREEE (reference sequence). This CDR3 reads CASSLDGRTGQYV. The CDR3 DNA is TGTGCCAGCAGCTTGGACGGGAGAACGGGGCAGTACGTC.

This clonotype has a handful of counts. CDR3 in amino acids: CASSRQGLGYTF. Written as DNA, the CDR3 is TGTGCCAGCAGTAGACAGGGGTTAGGCTACACCTTC. The rearrangement joins TRBV6-5 to TRBJ1-2; 8 nucleotides align to TRBD1. The CDR3 has 12 amino acids. The V and J ends lost 5 bases and 8 bases, in that order; junction bases with no gene match: 4. Germline V gene sequence: CDR1 MNHEY, CDR2 SVGAGI.

The chain combines TRBV6-2 or TRBV6-3 with TRBJ2-7; 9 nucleotides agree with TRBD1. V lost 2 bases to trimming and J lost 2 bases; unmatched junction nucleotides: 13. This CDR3 has 18 residues. Germline V gene lookup returns CDR1 MNHEY and CDR2 SVGEGT. The CDR3 nucleotides read TGTGCCAGCAGTTACGGGACAGGGAGTTTCGTAGGCCCCTACGAGCAGTACTTC. Amino acids: CASSYGTGSFVGPYEQYF.

This clonotype showed up just a few times. This chain connects TRBV5-6 to TRBJ2-3, with 9 bases lining up with TRBD1. The CDR3 totals 16 residues. CDR1 is SGHDT, CDR2 YYEEEE, per germline. Losses at the gene ends were 2 bases for V and 4 bases for J; bases not matched to a gene: 8. CDR3 sequence: CASSFWRTGVSDTQYF. As DNA, the CDR3 is TGTGCCAGCAGCTTCTGGAGGACAGGGGTCTCAGATACGCAGTATTTT.

This clonotype occurred a few times. The gene calls are TRBV5-1 and TRBJ1-1; 7 bases match TRBD1. V was pared by 4 bases and J by 7 bases, with 10 bases of the junction left unmatched. The germline CDR1 and CDR2 sequences are SGHRS and YFSETQ. The CDR3 is 14 amino acids. CDR3 DNA sequence: TGCGCCAGCAGCGTGGGACAGACCTACGTTGAAGCTTTCTTT. It specifies CASSVGQTYVEAFF. Filled out from reference TRBV5-1 and TRBJ1-1, the complete variable domain reads KAGVTQTPRYLIKTRGQQVTLSCSPISGHRSVSWYQQTPGQGLQFLFEYFSETQRNKGNFPGRFSGRQFSNSRSEMNVSTLELGDSALYLCASSVGQTYVEAFFGQGTRLTVV.

The chain carries TRBV4-1 and TRBJ1-2; possible D gene TRBD1, 5 bases. This CDR3 is 17 amino acids long. V was trimmed by 1 base and J by 7 bases, leaving 22 bases between them. Germline assignment: CDR1 MGHRA and CDR2 YSYEKL. In DNA form, the CDR3 reads TGCGCCAGCAGCCAAGTCCCTGGGGCGGACCTGGGCTCTGGCTACACCTTC. Its translation: CASSQVPGADLGSGYTF.

The rearrangement uses TRBV6-2 or TRBV6-3 and TRBJ2-7; D gene uncertain. Germline lookup yields CDR1 MNHEY and CDR2 SVGEGT. This CDR3 contains 13 residues. V lost 8 bases to trimming and J lost 3 bases, with 14 bases between them. The CDR3 region is CASSWGIDYEQYF. The CDR3, as DNA: TGTGCCAGCTCATGGGGAATAGACTACGAGCAGTACTTC.

This clonotype has a handful of counts. CDR3 nucleotides: TGTGCCAGCTCGCGGACTAGCGGCACCGGGGAGCTGTTTTTT. Amino acid sequence: CASSRTSGTGELFF. The rearrangement uses TRBV18 and TRBJ2-2; 10 bases line up with TRBD2. The CDR3 runs 14 residues. Germline CDR1 and CDR2: KGHSH and LQKENI. The V gene end was trimmed by 6 bases and the J gene end by 4 bases; junction bases not matched to a gene: 2.

This clonotype was observed many times. The chain joins TRBV12-3 or TRBV12-4 to TRBJ2-2; 7 bases agree with TRBD2. The CDR3 loop spans 15 amino acids. With 2 bases clipped from V and 5 bases from J, the junction kept 5 bases outside the gene matches. The CDR3 reads CASSLQRGPTGELFF. The CDR3 coding sequence is TGTGCCAGCAGTTTACAGCGGGGCCCGACCGGGGAGCTGTTTTTT.

This clonotype was found a few times. This rearrangement joins TRBV2 to TRBJ2-6; D might be TRBD1 (7 bases). The V end lost 10 bases, the J end lost 0 bases, and 19 bases lay between the germline ends. CDR1 and CDR2 (germline): SNHLY, FYNNEI. CDR3 length: 17 residues. The CDR3 loop reads CATGQGGSFSGANVLTF. Here the CDR3 DNA reads TGTGCCACCGGTCAGGGGGGAAGTTTCTCTGGGGCCAACGTCCTGACTTTC.

This clonotype was detected ten times or more. The chain couples TRBV4-2 to TRBJ2-5, with D hard to call. Germline assignment: CDR1 LGHNA and CDR2 YNFKEQ. CDR3 length equals 13 residues. The V end lost 1 base, the J end lost 6 bases, and 9 bases lay between the germline ends. CDR3 DNA: TGTGCCAGCAGCCAAGCCTTAGGGAAGACCCAGTACTTC. It is translated as CASSQALGKTQYF.

There are a few counts of this clonotype. The chain carries TRBV20-1 and TRBJ2-1; the D is unclear. Germline assignment: CDR1 DFQATT and CDR2 SNEGSKA (reference sequence). This CDR3 is built from 15 residues. V shed 0 bases and J shed 5 bases, with 14 bases lying between them. This CDR3 is CSAREKMLGHNEQFF. Written as DNA, the CDR3 is TGCAGTGCTAGAGAAAAGATGTTGGGCCACAATGAGCAGTTCTTC.

This clonotype occurred a few times. The V and J genes are TRBV6-5 and TRBJ2-3; no clear D. V lost 0 bases to trimming and J lost 12 bases, with 13 bases between them. CDR1 and CDR2 from the germline V gene are MNHEY and SVGAGI. The CDR3 runs to 13 residues. In nucleotides, the CDR3 is TGTGCCAGCAGTTACTCTACCGCCCCCCACCAGTATTTT. Its protein product is CASSYSTAPHQYF.

The chain links TRBV12-3 or TRBV12-4 to TRBJ2-3; a weak D match, TRBD1 (6 bases). The CDR3 contains 15 residues. V lost 1 base and J lost 2, with 10 bases in between. The CDR3 DNA follows: TGTGCCAGCAGTTTAGAGACAGGTTACACAGATACGCAGTATTTT. It is translated as CASSLETGYTDTQYF.

The chain employs TRBV7-9 and TRBJ1-3, with D hard to call. Trimming removed 1 base at V and 2 bases at J, with 9 bases between. This CDR3 region has 15 residues. Per germline, CDR1 SEHNR and CDR2 FQNEAQ (reference sequence). The CDR3 reads CASSLVPVTGNTIYF. The CDR3 DNA is TGTGCCAGCAGCTTAGTGCCGGTAACTGGAAACACCATATATTTT.

This sequence joins TRBV7-3 and TRBJ2-7, with D perhaps being TRBD1 or TRBD2 (6 bases each). The CDR3 runs 14 residues. V gave up 4 bases and J gave up 5 bases, with 15 bases separating them. Looked up from germline, CDR1 is SGHTA and CDR2 is FQGTGA. CDR3 protein: CASSSLPGGHEQYF. The DNA for the CDR3 is TGTGCCAGCAGCTCCCTCCCCGGGGGCCACGAGCAGTACTTC.

This sequence joins TRBV11-2 and TRBJ2-4, with a tentative D call TRBD2 (7 bases). The germline V gene encodes CDR1 SGHAT and CDR2 FQNNGV. CDR3 size: 18 residues. Between the trimmed V and J ends, which lost 1 base and 0 bases, there was a span of 16 bases. CDR3 sequence: CASSLVAGANLAKNIQYF. The CDR3 DNA follows: TGTGCCAGCAGCTTAGTTGCGGGGGCCAACCTAGCCAAAAACATTCAGTACTTC.

The chain couples TRBV12-3 or TRBV12-4 to TRBJ1-5; D call uncertain. This CDR3 spans 13 amino acids. V was clipped by 5 bases and J by 0 bases, with 5 bases between them. In DNA, the CDR3 is TGTGCCAGCAGTGAGTATAGCAATCAGCCCCAGCATTTT. Protein product: CASSEYSNQPQHF.

J is TRBJ2-7 and V is TRBV10-2; 7 bases agree with TRBD1. CDR1 is WSHSY, CDR2 SAAADI, per germline. The CDR3 is made up of 14 amino acids. V gave up 4 bases and J gave up 1 base; unmatched junction bases: 4. Here the CDR3 DNA reads TGCGCCAGCAGTGCCCGGGACAGTTCCTACGAGCAGTACTTC. It translates to CASSARDSSYEQYF.

This clonotype was detected a few times. V and J are TRBV20-1 and TRBJ2-3; 8 bases align to TRBD1. V was clipped by 2 bases and J by 0 bases; unmatched bases: 13. The CDR3 spans 18 residues. Per germline, CDR1 DFQATT and CDR2 SNEGSKA (reference sequence). In DNA, the CDR3 is TGCAGTGCTAGATATAGAGGCAGGGGGCCTTTTAGCACAGATACGCAGTATTTT. Amino acid sequence: CSARYRGRGPFSTDTQYF.

This clonotype turned up a few times. The chain combines TRBV5-1 with TRBJ1-1, with 8 bases matching TRBD1. Germline V gene sequence: CDR1 SGHRS, CDR2 YFSETQ. After removal of 3 bases from V and 5 bases from J, the junction contained 15 bases not matched to a gene. CDR3 length: 17 amino acids. CDR3 sequence: CASSSRPGGWVNTEAFF. CDR3 in DNA: TGCGCCAGCAGCTCGCGTCCAGGGGGCTGGGTTAATACTGAAGCTTTCTTT. The entire variable domain, with the rest obtained from reference TRBV5-1 and TRBJ1-1, is as follows: KAGVTQTPRYLIKTRGQQVTLSCSPISGHRSVSWYQQTPGQGLQFLFEYFSETQRNKGNFPGRFSGRQFSNSRSEMNVSTLELGDSALYLCASSSRPGGWVNTEAFFGQGTRLTVV.